A selection of T cell receptor beta chains follows, all from one sample in a study of a mutant IDH1 vaccine in newly diagnosed glioma. The data were produced by immunoSEQ multiplex PCR, yet TCRdb's version contains in-frame clones alone and is incomplete. Among fewer than 60,000 clones listed, less than 65% were seen once. These receptors lack a known antigen. The sequences come from peripheral blood mononuclear cells (PBMCs), collected from a glioma patient whose treatment included an IDH1 peptide vaccine. These receptors originate from a man aged 35-49 years with glioma. Some clones in this sample may be carry-over from other donors' samples. Each CDR3 is given with its conserved first and last residue. Fields, in order: D gene, J gene, clone size, V gene, CDR3 length, CDR3 protein, CDR3 DNA. A D gene is named only where the DNA matches it firmly. The listing skips clone size in some rows; elsewhere it reads once, few, many or a size class.

TRBD1	TRBJ2-7	many	TRBV19	15	CASSRSGTGSYEQYF	TGTGCCAGTAGTAGGTCCGGGACAGGATCCTACGAGCAGTACTTC
-	TRBJ2-1	-	TRBV5-8	14	CASSFRQAYNEQFF	TGTGCCAGCAGCTTTCGGCAGGCCTATAATGAGCAGTTCTTC
TRBD2	TRBJ2-7	few	TRBV6-1	16	CASSGLAGAHTGEQYF	TGTGCCAGCAGTGGACTAGCGGGGGCTCACACTGGCGAGCAGTACTTC
-	TRBJ2-7	-	TRBV5-4	16	CASSLSPTDYTYEQYF	TGTGCCAGCAGCTTGAGTCCCACGGACTACACCTACGAGCAGTACTTC
TRBD1	TRBJ2-7	-	TRBV27	15	CASSLVGTGAYEQYF	TGTGCCAGCAGTTTGGTGGGGACAGGGGCCTACGAGCAGTACTTC
-	TRBJ1-3	-	TRBV30	13	CAWSAGAGNTIYF	TGTGCCTGGAGTGCCGGGGCTGGAAACACCATATATTTT
-	TRBJ2-5	-	TRBV6-5	15	CASSYSEAGQETQYF	TGTGCCAGCAGTTACTCGGAGGCAGGGCAAGAGACCCAGTACTTC
-	TRBJ2-7	-	TRBV19	13	CASMSRGTYEQYF	TGTGCCAGTATGTCAAGGGGAACCTACGAGCAGTACTTC
TRBD2	TRBJ2-3	few	TRBV30	16	CASTSGGLGSTDTQYF	TGTGCCTCCACTAGCGGGGGGCTGGGAAGCACAGATACGCAGTATTTT
-	TRBJ1-6	few	TRBV30	13	CAWARDGNSPLHF	TGTGCCTGGGCCCGGGACGGTAATTCACCCCTCCACTTT
TRBD2	TRBJ2-3	-	TRBV7-2	15	CASSEVAGGRDTQYF	TGTGCCAGCAGCGAGGTAGCGGGGGGGAGAGATACGCAGTATTTT
-	TRBJ1-2	-	TRBV6-1	12	CASSPPGLGYTF	TGTGCCAGCAGTCCCCCGGGACTCGGCTACACCTTC
-	TRBJ2-7	-	TRBV27	12	CASSRAGYEQYF	TGTGCCAGCAGTAGGGCGGGGTACGAGCAGTACTTC
-	TRBJ2-3	-	TRBV6-1	13	CASSAETIHTQYF	TGTGCCAGCAGTGCGGAGACTATTCATACGCAGTATTTT
TRBD2	TRBJ2-1	-	TRBV5-1	16	CASSPPEGSGLNEQFF	TGCGCCAGCAGTCCCCCGGAGGGTAGCGGGCTCAATGAGCAGTTCTTC
-	TRBJ2-2	once	TRBV10-1	15	CASSEVQGFPGELFF	TGCGCCAGCAGTGAGGTGCAGGGGTTCCCCGGGGAGCTGTTTTTT
TRBD2	TRBJ2-7	-	TRBV19	15	CASSASSGDSYEQYF	TGTGCCAGTAGTGCCTCTAGCGGAGACTCCTACGAGCAGTACTTC
-	TRBJ1-1	many	TRBV7-2	13	CASSFVVDTEAFF	TGTGCCAGCAGCTTCGTGGTGGACACTGAAGCTTTCTTT
-	TRBJ1-4	many	TRBV2	14	CASSVQGRNEKLFF	TGTGCCAGCAGTGTGCAGGGCCGTAATGAAAAACTGTTTTTT
TRBD1	TRBJ1-1	-	TRBV25-1	14	CASTPQGESTEAFF	TGTGCCAGCACCCCCCAGGGGGAGTCCACTGAAGCTTTCTTT
TRBD1	TRBJ1-4	-	TRBV27	18	CASSLIRTGGILDEKLFF	TGTGCCAGCAGTTTAATTCGTACAGGGGGCATTCTTGATGAAAAACTGTTTTTT
-	TRBJ1-5	-	TRBV15	16	CATSSQIQGINQPQHF	TGTGCCACCAGCAGCCAGATCCAGGGAATCAATCAGCCCCAGCATTTT
-	TRBJ2-5	few	TRBV30	14	CAWSVKGDLGSQYF	TGTGCCTGGAGTGTAAAGGGGGACTTAGGTTCCCAGTACTTC
-	TRBJ1-1	-	TRBV30	13	CAWSPTGGTEAFF	TGTGCCTGGAGCCCGACAGGTGGCACTGAAGCTTTCTTT
-	TRBJ1-3	-	TRBV6-1	15	CASRLRGAEGNTIYF	TGTGCCAGCAGGCTAAGGGGCGCGGAAGGAAACACCATATATTTT
-	TRBJ2-4	-	TRBV2	11	CATVAQNIQYF	TGTGCCACCGTTGCGCAAAACATTCAGTACTTC
TRBD1	TRBJ2-7	few	TRBV10-2	14	CASTGQGPSYEQYF	TGCGCCAGCACCGGACAGGGGCCCTCCTACGAGCAGTACTTC
TRBD2	TRBJ2-1	-	TRBV9	15	CASSVGGLALNEQFF	TGTGCCAGCAGCGTAGGGGGACTAGCTCTAAATGAGCAGTTCTTC